The sequence of this T cell receptor (beta chain) was determined in a study of tumor and adjacent non-tumor tissue in lung cancer (dated by TCRdb to between 2018 and 2020). Study-level background: By cancer type, the cohort comprised approximately 12 adenocarcinoma patients, 2 squamous cell carcinoma patients and 1 small cell lung cancer patient. Using bulk TCRbeta repertoires from over 14 lung cancer patients, the study set lung tumor tissue side by side with matched distant non-tumor lung tissue. For each patient, one tumor sample and one normal lung sample were taken, giving some 33 paired specimens that underwent TCRbeta CDR3 sequencing. In total, sequencing yielded some 130 million productive TCRbeta reads, which works out to an average of about 4.17 million reads per sample. The 15 or so patients were aged about 31 to 85 years, included around ten men and 5 women, and had TNM stage I to III disease. Here is what the overall study found, with its caveats: A significantly larger cumulative share of the repertoire was made up by the top 100 clones in normal lung than in tumor tissue. Only about 15 patients were included in the cohort, and the need for larger samples and more detailed clinical data was noted by the authors. Younger patients had significantly higher TCR diversity, and higher tumor TCR diversity was associated with shorter overall and disease-free survival. Because peripheral blood was not sequenced, the blood TCRbeta repertoires of the lung cancer patients in the study went unexamined. Tumor tissue showed significantly higher TCR diversity (inverse Simpson) than normal lung tissue, at 431.37 vs 166.20 (P = 0.0075, Mann-Whitney U test). Neither the sequencing platform nor unique molecular identifiers are named or mentioned anywhere in the methods.

As concerns this clonotype: This receptor's antigen is unknown. This may be a read error: a much more frequent sequence differs by one nucleotide.

The CDR3, from cysteine to phenylalanine, totals 18 residues. This entry keeps only the CDR3 DNA: 54 bases, framed from base 1. The germline V gene specifies SGHAT as CDR1 and FQNNGV as CDR2. RNA was isolated from bulk unsorted tissue, and RNA quality was assessed with a NanoDrop ND-1000 and an Agilent 2100. All donors had newly diagnosed lung cancer, had not received prior chemotherapy, and were admitted for thoracic surgery in China between August and November 2014. Patients with previous radiotherapy or chemotherapy, or with another concurrent cancer, were excluded from the study. Pieces of surgical tissue measuring about 1-2 cm3 were kept in RNAlater solution and stored at -80 degrees C until use. Libraries were constructed by multiplex PCR. Sequencing was performed on an Illumina HiSeq 2500. Following protocols modified from ARM-PCR, the researchers constructed TCRbeta libraries through three rounds of nested PCR with primers (Table S4). Before sequencing, PCR products in the 200-500 bp range were cut out of the gel and cleaned up using the QIAquick gel extraction kit. The study's processing was this. Reads were cleaned with Trimmomatic, merged with FLASH into complete CDR3 sequences, and assigned to V(D)J germline segments with MiTCR. Clonal diversity was calculated as the inverse Simpson's index using VDJtools. In-frame sequences lacking a premature stop codon were counted as productive reads. TCRdb itself trimmed the public reads at Q25 with fastp, ran MiXCR and retained productive beta chains. Every distinct CDR3 protein forms one entry, paired with its most common genes and DNA. The V and J calls and clone size come from TCRdb's table, not from the authors' own analysis. Across this sample there are 110,000 or so distinct CDR3 sequences, with roughly 80% seen only once. The ten largest clones represent under 45% of the sample.

The source material was lung tumor tissue. This receptor was taken from a woman aged 55-69 years with non-small cell lung cancer. The chain is assembled from TRBV11-2 and TRBJ2-1; the D gene is perhaps TRBD1 or TRBD2, as each covers 5 bases. The sequenced DNA: TGTGCCAGCAGCTTAATGGACGGGGACGTGCCCTCCTTCAATGAGCAGTTCTTC. Its coded protein is CASSLMDGDVPSFNEQFF.